This entry lists 20 T cell receptor beta chains sequenced from one sample in a study of T cells after yellow fever vaccination. One entry per CDR3 protein, called by TCRdb with MiXCR from the 5' RACE reads. Of around 530,000 distinct CDR3 sequences listed, around 16% were seen once; the top ten hold 17%. Source: PBMCs, taken 5 days after the first yellow fever vaccination. These receptors originate from a young man who received the YFV17D yellow fever vaccine.

This clonotype was counted a few times. This chain uses TRBV7-9 with TRBJ2-5; the D gene is possibly TRBD1 (5 bases). The CDR3 is 15 residues long. V dropped 1 base and J dropped 6 bases, with 15 bases sitting between them. The germline V gene has CDR1 SEHNR and CDR2 FQNEAQ (reference sequence). CDR3 sequence (DNA): TGTGCCAGCAGCTTAGTGACAGAACCAGAGAAGACCCAGTACTTC. Translated: CASSLVTEPEKTQYF.

The V and J genes are TRBV6-6 and TRBJ1-4; TRBD1 is a possible D gene (6 bases). CDR1 and CDR2 from the germline V gene are MNHNY and SVGAGI (reference sequence). This CDR3 contains 12 residues. Trimming took off 8 bases at V and 7 bases at J, with 11 bases between the two ends. The CDR3, as DNA: TGTGCCAGCGGACGACAGGTTGAAAAACTGTTTTTT. It is translated as CASGRQVEKLFF.

J is TRBJ1-1 and V is TRBV30, with a weak D call TRBD1 (5 bases). The CDR3 extends over 14 amino acids. Looked up from germline, CDR1 is GTSNPN and CDR2 is SVGIG (reference sequence). Trimming removed 4 bases at V and 0 bases at J, with 12 bases between. CDR3 DNA sequence: TGTGCCTGGAACGGGGCCTCCTTGAACACTGAAGCTTTCTTT. Its translation: CAWNGASLNTEAFF.

The chain employs TRBV5-1 and TRBJ1-2; 8 bases map to TRBD1. Germline CDR1 SGHRS, CDR2 YFSETQ. The V and J ends lost 4 bases and 5 bases, in that order; junction bases with no gene match: 4. This CDR3 spans 13 amino acids. Here the CDR3 reads CASSADREYGYTF. CDR3 nucleotide sequence: TGCGCCAGCAGCGCGGACAGGGAATATGGCTACACCTTC.

This clonotype was found a few times. This chain uses TRBV9 with TRBJ1-2, with TRBD1 matching 9 bases. CDR1 and CDR2 from the germline V gene are SGDLS and YYNGEE. This CDR3 has 15 amino acids. J gave up 8 bases and V 3 bases, and 11 bases lay outside the gene matches. CDR3 sequence reads: CASSAHLGQGVGYTF. CDR3 nucleotide sequence: TGTGCCAGCAGCGCGCATTTGGGACAGGGCGTAGGCTACACCTTC.

The chain couples TRBV18 to TRBJ2-2; D possibly corresponds to TRBD1 (5 bases). With 10 bases removed from V and 0 bases from J, the gap between germline ends came to 15 bases. Looked up from germline, CDR1 is KGHSH and CDR2 is LQKENI. The CDR3 is 15 amino acids. CDR3 sequence: CATPRRGSNTGELFF. For the CDR3, the DNA is TGTGCCACCCCGAGAAGGGGATCGAACACCGGGGAGCTGTTTTTT.

The chain joins TRBV5-1 to TRBJ1-1; D remains ambiguous. The V and J ends lost 1 base and 1 base respectively, with 11 bases between them. The CDR3 is 15 amino acids. From germline, CDR1 is SGHRS and CDR2 YFSETQ. The CDR3 DNA sequence: TGCGCCAGCAGCTTGTTTCCACCCTCGAACACTGAAGCTTTCTTT. Protein product: CASSLFPPSNTEAFF.

This chain uses TRBV7-2 with TRBJ1-1; D ambiguous. This CDR3 spans 16 amino acids. Germline CDR1 SGHTA, CDR2 FQGNSA. V was pared by 1 base and J by 5 bases, with 17 bases between. CDR3 DNA sequence: TGTGCCAGCAGCTTAGGGGCGGCGGGTAAGGGTACTGAAGCTTTCTTT. Amino acid sequence: CASSLGAAGKGTEAFF.

This sequence joins TRBV5-4 and TRBJ2-1, with TRBD2 matching 12 bases. CDR1 is SGHNT and CDR2 is YYREEE in the germline V gene (reference sequence). The length of the CDR3 is 16 residues. J lost 13 bases, V lost 4 bases, and 15 bases had no gene match. The CDR3 nucleotides read TGTGCCAGCAGCGCGGACCGTGGACTAGCGGGGATGAAACAGTTCTTC. It yields the protein CASSADRGLAGMKQFF.

The table lists this clonotype with many counts. This sequence joins TRBV18 and TRBJ1-4; D not certain. This CDR3 has 13 amino acids. Germline values: CDR1 KGHSH, CDR2 LQKENI. Deletions cut 6 bases from V and 10 bases from J, with 15 bases between. CDR3 in DNA: TGTGCCAGCTCGCCGCCCGGCATCCGAAAACTGTTTTTT. It is translated as CASSPPGIRKLFF.

This sequence joins TRBV6-2 or TRBV6-3 and TRBJ1-1, with 9 bases identical to TRBD1. The germline gives CDR1 MNHEY, CDR2 SVGEGT. CDR3 length equals 14 residues. J gave up 10 bases and V 6 bases, and 12 bases lay outside the gene matches. The CDR3 sequence: CASRNRGPLWVAFF. The CDR3 nucleotides read TGTGCCAGCAGGAACAGGGGGCCGCTGTGGGTAGCTTTCTTT.

This clonotype was detected a few times. This rearrangement joins TRBV20-1 to TRBJ1-4; D is ambiguous. The CDR3 sequence is 12 residues long. The V end was cut by 3 bases, the J end by 5 bases, with 7 bases between. Germline V gene lookup returns CDR1 DFQATT and CDR2 SNEGSKA (reference sequence). The CDR3 coding sequence is TGCAGTGCTAGTTCGACGAATGAAAAACTGTTTTTT. It codes for CSASSTNEKLFF.

A few counts support this clonotype. The rearrangement links TRBV5-1 to TRBJ2-4, with unresolved D. V lost 4 bases and J lost 6, with 14 bases in between. Looked up from germline, CDR1 is SGHRS and CDR2 is YFSETQ. The CDR3 has 14 residues. In nucleotides, the CDR3 is TGCGCCAGCAGCCACCCCGATTGGGGAAACATTCAGTACTTC. Encoded protein: CASSHPDWGNIQYF.

This chain joins TRBV12-3 or TRBV12-4 and TRBJ2-1; tentative D call: TRBD1 (6 bases). The V end was cut by 6 bases, the J end by 8 bases, with 20 bases between. There are 15 residues in the CDR3. The CDR3 region is CASRVDGGHVYEQFF. CDR3 DNA: TGTGCCAGCAGGGTGGATGGGGGCCATGTCTATGAGCAGTTCTTC.

This clonotype turned up a few times. The chain is built from TRBV7-9 and TRBJ1-2; TRBD1 is a possible D gene (6 bases). The CDR3 is 16 amino acids. Trimming pared 5 bases from V and 0 bases from J, leaving 16 bases between. Germline-derived CDR1 and CDR2 are SEHNR and FQNEAQ (reference sequence). The CDR3 here is CASSLGQRIANYGYTF. The DNA of the CDR3 is TGTGCCAGCAGCCTTGGACAGAGAATCGCTAACTATGGCTACACCTTC.

There are a few counts of this clonotype. As DNA, the CDR3 is TGTGCCAGCAGTTCCACAACAGTACCGCTAGGCACAGATACGCAGTATTTT. This codes for CASSSTTVPLGTDTQYF. The rearrangement links TRBV6-5 to TRBJ2-3; no clear D. The CDR3 contains 17 residues. The germline V gene has CDR1 MNHEY and CDR2 SVGAGI. V shed 4 bases and J shed 1 base, with 18 bases lying between them.

The chain couples TRBV25-1 to TRBJ1-3; D gene ambiguous. The CDR3 contains 11 residues. Trimming cost V 6 bases and J 7 bases, with 7 bases left between them. Germline V CDR1 and CDR2: MGHDK, SYGVNS. CDR3 loop: CASRNVNTIYF. The CDR3 region has the DNA TGTGCCAGCAGGAATGTGAACACCATATATTTT.

This clonotype was seen a handful of times. This chain uses TRBV4-2 with TRBJ2-4; 7 bases are shared with TRBD1. This CDR3 contains 15 residues. Germline V CDR1 and CDR2: LGHNA, YNFKEQ. Trimming cost V 5 bases and J 5 bases; bases outside gene matches: 9. CDR3 region: CASSARSGTENIQYF. The DNA for the CDR3 is TGTGCCAGCAGCGCACGCTCCGGGACAGAAAACATTCAGTACTTC.

This clonotype showed up just a few times. V usage is TRBV28 and J usage is TRBJ1-1; possibly TRBD1 for D (5 bases). Germline V lookup: CDR1 MDHEN, CDR2 SYDVKM. The CDR3 runs 14 residues. The V end was cut by 4 bases, the J end by 4 bases, with 13 bases between. Here the CDR3 reads CASSSLGEATEAFF. CDR3 nucleotides: TGTGCCAGCAGTTCCCTAGGGGAAGCCACTGAAGCTTTCTTT.

The chain joins TRBV20-1 to TRBJ2-2; D is ambiguous. CDR3 length: 14 amino acids. Germline lookup yields CDR1 DFQATT and CDR2 SNEGSKA (reference sequence). V lost 0 bases to trimming and J lost 1 base, with 6 bases between them. CDR3 in DNA: TGCAGTGCTAGAGAGATGGGGAACACCGGGGAGCTGTTTTTT. Protein sequence: CSAREMGNTGELFF.